This T cell receptor (beta chain) comes out of a study of regulatory T cells in long-lasting Graves disease. Study-wide context: Less than 3 months of antithyroid drugs had been taken by newly diagnosed Graves' patients.

The CDR3 loop spans 16 amino acids. Germline V gives CDR1 LGHNA, CDR2 YNFKEQ. Germline trimming cut 2 bases from V and 6 bases from J; bases unmatched to any gene: 11. Indicated time point: newly diagnosed GD, antithyroid drugs for less than 3 months. After RNA was extracted from PBMCs, the TCR library was made from it. This clonotype was found a few times. Sequencing libraries for TCR beta were prepared with iRepertoire HTBI primers and Arm-PCR of CDR3 regions. Each CDR3 protein gets one entry after TCRdb re-called the multiplex PCR reads with MiXCR. The sample includes hundreds of thousands of distinct CDR3 sequences, about 16% of them seen just once. The same specimen was also included in a second study, on T cells in Graves' hyperthyroidism and ophthalmopathy. From that paper: Model-based prediction identified ophthalmopathy a median roughly six months prior to its onset.

The sequence was obtained from a woman between 40 and 65 years old with Graves disease. This specimen was peripheral blood mononuclear cells (PBMCs), taken at new diagnosis, from a patient treated with antithyroid drugs. This rearrangement joins TRBV4-2 to TRBJ1-1; 8 bases align to TRBD1. CDR3 sequence reads: CASSQNSGTGNAEAFF. The DNA for the CDR3 is TGTGCCAGCAGCCAAAACTCCGGGACAGGCAACGCTGAAGCTTTCTTT.